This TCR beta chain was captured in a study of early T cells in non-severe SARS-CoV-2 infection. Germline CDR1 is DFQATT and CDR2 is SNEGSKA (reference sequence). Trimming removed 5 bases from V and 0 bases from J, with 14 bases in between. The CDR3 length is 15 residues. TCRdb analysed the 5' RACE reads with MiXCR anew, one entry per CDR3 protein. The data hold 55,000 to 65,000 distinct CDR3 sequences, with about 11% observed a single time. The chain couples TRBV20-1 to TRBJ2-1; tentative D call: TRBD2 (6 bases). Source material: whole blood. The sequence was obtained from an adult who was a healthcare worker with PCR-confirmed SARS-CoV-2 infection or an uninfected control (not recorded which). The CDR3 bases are TGCAGTGCTCTAAGAGGGAGGTGCTCCTACAATGAGCAGTTCTTC. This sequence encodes CSALRGRCSYNEQFF.